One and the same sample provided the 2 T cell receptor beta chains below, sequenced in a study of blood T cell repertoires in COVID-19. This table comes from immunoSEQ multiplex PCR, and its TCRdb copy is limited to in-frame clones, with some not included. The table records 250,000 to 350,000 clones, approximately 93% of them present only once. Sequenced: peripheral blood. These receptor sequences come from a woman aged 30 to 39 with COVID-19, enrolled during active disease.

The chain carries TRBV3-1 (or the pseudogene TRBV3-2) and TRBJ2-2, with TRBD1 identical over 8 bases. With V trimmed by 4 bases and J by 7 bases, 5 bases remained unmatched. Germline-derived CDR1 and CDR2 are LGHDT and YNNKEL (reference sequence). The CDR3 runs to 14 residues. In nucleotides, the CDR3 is TGTGCCAGCAGCCCTCGACAGGGGTACGGGGAGCTGTTTTTT. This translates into CASSPRQGYGELFF.

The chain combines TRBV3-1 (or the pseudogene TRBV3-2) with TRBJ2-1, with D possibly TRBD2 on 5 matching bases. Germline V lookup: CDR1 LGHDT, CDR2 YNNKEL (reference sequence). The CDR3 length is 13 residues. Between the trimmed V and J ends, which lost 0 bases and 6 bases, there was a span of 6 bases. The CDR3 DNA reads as TGTGCCAGCAGCCAAGATCGGGGCAATGAGCAGTTCTTC. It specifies CASSQDRGNEQFF.